This T cell receptor (beta chain) came from a study of T cell repertoires in cytomegalovirus infection. Study overall: From public TCR beta signatures came an indication of both CMV infection and matching HLA type.

From the reads, TCRdb called clonotypes with MiXCR, one entry per CDR3 protein. Of some 600,000 distinct CDR3 sequences in the sample, 20% to 25% were seen once. V lost 5 bases and J 7 bases, leaving 17 bases between the germline ends. The CDR3 consists of 14 residues. This clonotype was seen more than once but under ten times. Its cognate antigen is unknown. Regarding the study as a whole: Accumulated public TCR beta family frequency recognized individuals carrying CMV together with the relevant HLA.

This sequence joins TRBV12-3 or TRBV12-4 and TRBJ1-2; D gene unclear. This sequence was found in a human donor in good health (CMV status not recorded). Some clones in this sample may be carry-over from other donors' samples. Sequencing was carried out using CD8+ T cells from PBMCs. CDR3 region: CASSPAPAIIGYTF. CDR3 sequence (DNA): TGTGCCAGCAGTCCCGCTCCGGCCATAATTGGCTACACCTTC.